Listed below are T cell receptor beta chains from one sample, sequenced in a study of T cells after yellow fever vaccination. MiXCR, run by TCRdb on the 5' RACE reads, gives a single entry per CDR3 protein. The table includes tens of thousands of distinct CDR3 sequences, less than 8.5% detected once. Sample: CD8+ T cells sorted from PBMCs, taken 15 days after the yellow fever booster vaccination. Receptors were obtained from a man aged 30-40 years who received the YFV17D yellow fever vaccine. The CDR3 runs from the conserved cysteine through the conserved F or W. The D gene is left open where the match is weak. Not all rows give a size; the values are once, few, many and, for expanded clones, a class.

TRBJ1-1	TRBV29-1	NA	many	CSVVVTEAFF	TGCAGCGTTGTGGTCACTGAAGCTTTCTTT
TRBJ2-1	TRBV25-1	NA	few	CASSDWDSGNEQFF	TGTGCCAGCAGTGATTGGGATAGCGGCAATGAGCAGTTCTTC
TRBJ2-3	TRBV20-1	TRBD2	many	CSAPKLAGEQYF	TGCAGTGCACCCAAACTAGCGGGAGAACAGTATTTT
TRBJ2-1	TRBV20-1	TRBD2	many	CSARAVAGFNEQFF	TGCAGTGCTAGAGCTGTAGCGGGATTTAATGAGCAGTTCTTC
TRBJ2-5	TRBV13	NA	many	CASSFEQGFQETQYF	TGTGCCAGCAGTTTTGAGCAGGGATTCCAAGAGACCCAGTACTTC
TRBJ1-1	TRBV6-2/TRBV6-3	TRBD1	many	CASSPGQALEAFF	TGTGCCAGCAGCCCCGGACAGGCGCTTGAAGCTTTCTTT
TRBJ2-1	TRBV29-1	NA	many	CSSSYWERGHNEQFF	TGCAGCTCCTCGTATTGGGAGAGGGGTCACAATGAGCAGTTCTTC
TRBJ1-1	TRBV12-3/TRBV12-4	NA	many	CASSGAPNTEAFF	TGTGCCAGCAGTGGGGCCCCGAACACTGAAGCTTTCTTT
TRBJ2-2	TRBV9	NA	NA	CASSSRDGELFF	TGTGCCAGCAGCTCGAGGGACGGGGAGCTGTTTTTT
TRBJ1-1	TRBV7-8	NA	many	CASSLVETGPNTEAFF	TGTGCCAGCAGCTTAGTGGAGACAGGACCCAACACTGAAGCTTTCTTT
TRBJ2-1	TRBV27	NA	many	CASSLSVYNEQFF	TGTGCCAGCAGTTTATCCGTGTACAATGAGCAGTTCTTC
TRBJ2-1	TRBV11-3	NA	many	CASSYSSAEQFF	TGTGCCAGCAGCTACTCTAGTGCTGAGCAGTTCTTC
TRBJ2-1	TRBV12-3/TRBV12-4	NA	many	CASSLDYLEQFF	TGTGCCAGCAGTTTAGACTATCTGGAGCAGTTCTTC
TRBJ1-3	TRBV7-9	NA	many	CASSLWGRSSGNTIYF	TGTGCCAGCAGCTTGTGGGGGCGCAGCTCTGGAAACACCATATATTTT
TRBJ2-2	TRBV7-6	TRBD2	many	CASSLFGGVAGTTGELFF	TGTGCCAGCAGCTTATTTGGCGGGGTAGCGGGAACCACCGGGGAGCTGTTTTTT
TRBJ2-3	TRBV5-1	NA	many	CASSGLEGLITTDTQYF	TGCGCCAGCAGCGGTTTGGAGGGACTCATCACTACAGATACGCAGTATTTT
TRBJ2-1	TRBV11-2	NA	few	CASSNRAGTQRWGEQFF	TGTGCCAGCAGCAACCGGGCTGGGACCCAGCGATGGGGTGAGCAGTTCTTC
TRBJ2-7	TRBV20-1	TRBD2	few	CSGSRGLADFSYEQYF	TGCAGTGGGAGTAGGGGACTAGCGGACTTCTCCTACGAGCAGTACTTC
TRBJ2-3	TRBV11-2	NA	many	CASSFGETSTDTQYF	TGTGCCAGCAGCTTTGGCGAGACTAGCACAGATACGCAGTATTTT
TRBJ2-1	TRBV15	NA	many	CATSIRDLWNEQFF	TGTGCCACCAGCATCCGGGACTTGTGGAATGAGCAGTTCTTC
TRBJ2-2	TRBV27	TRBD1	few	CASRLGQLLAGELFF	TGTGCCAGCAGATTGGGACAGCTCCTCGCCGGGGAGCTGTTTTTT
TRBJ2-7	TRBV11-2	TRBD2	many	CASSLGLAGSEQYF	TGTGCCAGCAGCTTAGGACTAGCGGGAAGCGAGCAGTACTTC
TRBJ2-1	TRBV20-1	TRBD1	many	CSARWTGSSYNEQFF	TGCAGTGCAAGATGGACAGGAAGCTCCTACAATGAGCAGTTCTTC
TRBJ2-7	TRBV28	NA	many	CASSYQGPYEQYF	TGTGCCAGCAGTTACCAGGGACCCTACGAGCAGTACTTC
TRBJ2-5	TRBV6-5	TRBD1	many	CASSFGGQTRGQYF	TGTGCCAGCAGTTTTGGGGGACAGACCAGGGGCCAGTACTTC
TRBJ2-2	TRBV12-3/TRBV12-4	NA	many	CASSTSWRADTGELFF	TGTGCCAGCAGTACCTCCTGGCGGGCTGACACCGGGGAGCTGTTTTTT
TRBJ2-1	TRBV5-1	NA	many	CASSSTSGPPRNEQFF	TGCGCCAGCAGCTCCACCAGCGGGCCACCGCGCAATGAGCAGTTCTTC
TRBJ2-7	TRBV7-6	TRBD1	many	CASSPDRGKDEQYF	TGTGCCAGCAGCCCGGACAGGGGAAAGGACGAGCAGTACTTC
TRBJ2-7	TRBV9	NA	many	CASSPGSLYEQYF	TGTGCCAGCAGCCCCGGGAGTCTCTACGAGCAGTACTTC